Listed below are T cell receptor beta chains from one sample, sequenced in a study of blood T cell repertoires in COVID-19. Using immunoSEQ multiplex PCR, the repertoire was profiled, and TCRdb retains in-frame clones only, with some absent. This table has over 250,000 clones, roughly 90% appearing once. The sequencing sample was made of PBMCs or T cells enriched from blood (not recorded which). These receptors came from a woman aged 18-35 years who had recovered from COVID-19. CDR3s leave out the opening cysteine and the closing phenylalanine or tryptophan.

v_call	j_call	cdr3_aa
TRBV18	TRBJ2-1	ASSRTGTSGAYNEQF
TRBV5-4	TRBJ2-5	ASSLGQNQETQY
TRBV4-1	TRBJ2-7	ASSQSRDREQY
TRBV15	TRBJ1-2	ATSSTWGVYGYT
TRBV11-2	TRBJ2-6	ASSLGQSLGANVLT
TRBV7-2	TRBJ1-2	ASSLGGGSRNYGYT
TRBV5-1	TRBJ1-4	ASSWGTGLQEKLF
TRBV7-6	TRBJ1-2	ASSLSGSGYT
TRBV6-6	TRBJ2-5	ASKPTGTPRQETQY
TRBV28	TRBJ2-3	ASSPIPLAGSTDTQY
TRBV12-3/TRBV12-4	TRBJ2-7	ASSWDRASEQY
TRBV27	TRBJ2-2	ASSRDPGLAGVRTGELF
TRBV28	TRBJ1-2	ASSSRARGYT
TRBV28	TRBJ1-5	ASLGQGSNQPQH
TRBV27	TRBJ1-4	ASGRQVWEKLF
TRBV25-1	TRBJ1-1	ASSDMDTIGGAF
TRBV7-3	TRBJ2-7	ASSWTGTDSYEQY
TRBV5-1	TRBJ2-3	ASIPDRSTDTQY
TRBV6-4	TRBJ2-1	ASSDSPGTYNEQF
TRBV7-6	TRBJ1-2	ASSSYPVGGDGYT
TRBV4-3	TRBJ2-1	ASSPRLAGGHYNEQF
TRBV28	TRBJ2-3	ASNDKRGRGTDTQY